Presented here are 8 T cell receptor beta chains from one specimen sequenced in a study of cytomegalovirus exposure and HLA in healthy donors. Clones were sequenced by immunoSEQ multiplex PCR, and TCRdb holds only the in-frame ones, with some missing. The sample contains roughly 190,000 clones, about 82% of which appear only once. The specimen was PBMCs. These receptors came from a woman younger than 30 in good health and CMV-seronegative.

Regarding this clone: In the same sample, other DNA sequences code for this CDR3. The chain has TRBV9 and TRBJ2-3; 9 bases are a match to TRBD2. V lost 2 bases to trimming and J lost 5 bases; unmatched junction nucleotides: 3. Germline lookup yields CDR1 SGDLS and CDR2 YYNGEE. CDR3 length: 14 residues. CDR3 DNA: TGTGCCAGCAGCGTCAGCGGGGGGTTAGATACGCAGTATTTT. Protein sequence: CASSVSGGLDTQYF.

This sequence joins TRBV5-4 and TRBJ2-7; 8 bases are a match to TRBD1. Germline V gene lookup returns CDR1 SGHNT and CDR2 YYREEE (reference sequence). The CDR3 sequence is 16 residues long. V lost 0 bases and J lost 1; bases outside the gene matches: 6. The CDR3 region is CASSLGLQGASYEQYF. The CDR3 DNA follows: TGTGCCAGCAGCTTGGGGCTCCAGGGGGCATCCTACGAGCAGTACTTC.

The V gene is TRBV2, the J gene TRBJ2-1; tentative D call: TRBD2 (6 bases). The CDR3 is 16 amino acids. Germline values: CDR1 SNHLY, CDR2 FYNNEI. The ends were cut back, 6 bases at V and 0 bases at J, with 15 bases in the middle. As DNA, the CDR3 is TGTGCCAGCAGCGGCGGGGACTCGGACTCCTACAATGAGCAGTTCTTC. It translates to CASSGGDSDSYNEQFF.

This rearrangement joins TRBV27 to TRBJ2-5; TRBD1 agrees at 9 bases. The J call may be faulty, since TRBJ2-7 better matches the DNA end. The CDR3 runs 15 residues. Germline CDR1 is MNHEY and CDR2 is SMNVEV (reference sequence). The CDR3 sequence: CASSPGGTGPYEQYF. The CDR3 DNA reads TGTGCCAGCAGTCCAGGGGGGACAGGGCCCTACGAGCAGTACTTC.

This clone was found once. The V and J genes are TRBV6-5 and TRBJ2-4; D gene unclear. CDR3 length: 14 residues. V was pared by 2 bases and J by 8 bases, with 13 bases between. Germline V gene lookup returns CDR1 MNHEY and CDR2 SVGAGI. CDR3 DNA: TGTGCCAGCAGTTACCAACCCGGTGTCTACATTCAGTACTTC. Protein sequence: CASSYQPGVYIQYF.

The chain uses TRBV13 and TRBJ2-2; 11 nucleotides match TRBD2. This CDR3 contains 16 residues. Germline trimming cut 4 bases from V and 3 bases from J; bases unmatched to any gene: 4. Germline values: CDR1 PRHDT, CDR2 FYEKMQ (reference sequence). CDR3 protein: CASSSGTSGDTGELFF. CDR3 DNA: TGTGCCAGCAGCTCCGGGACTAGCGGAGACACCGGGGAGCTGTTTTTT.

The chain is built from TRBV2 and TRBJ2-1; TRBD2 agrees at 9 bases. There are 14 residues in the CDR3. Germline V gene data show CDR1 as SNHLY and CDR2 as FYNNEI. After removal of 3 bases from V and 5 bases from J, the junction contained 2 bases not matched to a gene. CDR3 in DNA: TGTGCCAGCAGTGACCCTAGCGGGGACAATGAGCAGTTCTTC. Protein: CASSDPSGDNEQFF.

The CDR3 coding sequence is TGTGCCACAACATCGTTCGGGACAGGCTCGGATACGCAGTATTTT. Its translation: CATTSFGTGSDTQYF. The chain employs TRBV10-3 and TRBJ2-3; 8 bases align to TRBD1. CDR1 and CDR2 (germline): ENHRY, SYGVKD. The CDR3 runs 15 residues. V lost 10 bases to trimming and J lost 6 bases; unmatched junction nucleotides: 15.